These 10 T cell receptor beta chains originate from one sample sequenced in a study of blood T cell repertoires in COVID-19. Sequenced by immunoSEQ multiplex PCR; TCRdb stores in-frame clones only, minus some. The sample shows roughly 64,000 clones, roughly two thirds of them seen only once. The sequenced sample was PBMCs or T cells enriched from blood (not recorded which). These receptors were collected from a woman aged 60 to 75 who had been exposed to COVID-19.

This clone was observed a few times. The CDR3 DNA reads as TGTGCCACCAGTCCCGGGTTTAATGAAAAACTGTTTTTT. Translating gives CATSPGFNEKLFF. The V call is TRBV24-1, the J call TRBJ1-4; unclear D gene. The CDR3 contains 13 residues. From germline, CDR1 is KGHDR and CDR2 SFDVKD. V dropped 6 bases and J dropped 4 bases, with 8 bases sitting between them.

This chain links TRBV6-5 with TRBJ2-7, with TRBD2 identical over 8 bases. V lost 5 bases, J lost 6 bases, and 12 bases stayed unmatched. Germline CDR1 and CDR2: MNHEY and SVGAGI. The CDR3 runs 15 residues. The CDR3 loop reads CASSRYREGGAEQYF. The CDR3 DNA is TGTGCCAGCAGTCGCTACCGGGAGGGGGGCGCCGAGCAGTACTTC.

This chain links TRBV24-1 with TRBJ2-2; 7 nucleotides line up with TRBD1. The CDR3 is 16 residues long. The junction had 11 bases not matched to a gene; V was cut back by 3 bases and J by 8 bases. Germline CDR1 KGHDR, CDR2 SFDVKD. For the CDR3, the DNA is TGTGCCACCAGTGATCCCCTAACAGGGGATGTAGGGGAGCTGTTTTTT. Translating it yields CATSDPLTGDVGELFF.

The chain carries TRBV18 and TRBJ1-5, with D perhaps matching TRBD1 (5 bases). Germline V gene data show CDR1 as KGHSH and CDR2 as LQKENI. V lost 0 bases and J 2 bases, leaving 8 bases between the germline ends. The CDR3 runs to 15 residues. As DNA, the CDR3 is TGTGCCAGCTCACCACCAGGGGCTGGCAATCAGCCCCAGCATTTT. Protein sequence: CASSPPGAGNQPQHF.

The chain couples TRBV30 to TRBJ2-7; 9 nucleotides match TRBD2. There are 14 residues in the CDR3. V lost 0 bases, J lost 2 bases, and 2 bases stayed unmatched. CDR1 and CDR2 from the germline V gene are GTSNPN and SVGIG (reference sequence). The CDR3 DNA sequence: TGTGCCTGGAGTGTAGCTAGCGGGGCCTACGAGCAGTACTTC. Translating gives CAWSVASGAYEQYF.

Many counts were recorded for this clone. The gene calls are TRBV29-1 and TRBJ1-4, with a weak D call TRBD1 (5 bases). V shed 7 bases and J shed 8 bases, with 14 bases lying between them. This CDR3 comprises 12 residues. Per the germline V gene, CDR1 is SQVTM and CDR2 is ANQGSEA. The CDR3 sequence: CSARRGEEKLFF. The CDR3 bases are TGCAGCGCTCGACGGGGGGAGGAAAAACTGTTTTTT.

This clone was detected only a few times. This sequence joins TRBV5-1 and TRBJ2-5; 7 bases align to TRBD1. In germline, CDR1 is SGHRS, CDR2 YFSETQ. V was clipped by 6 bases and J by 5 bases; unmatched bases: 7. There are 13 residues in the CDR3. The CDR3 is CASTRQGSETQYF. CDR3 bases: TGCGCCAGCACCCGACAGGGTTCCGAGACCCAGTACTTC.

The genes are TRBV29-1 and TRBJ1-2; 7 nucleotides line up with TRBD1. The germline CDR1 and CDR2 sequences are SQVTM and ANQGSEA. The ends lost 6 bases at V and 2 bases at J; junction bases unmatched: 3. The CDR3 consists of 12 residues. The CDR3 region is CSVQGENYGYTF. As DNA, the CDR3 is TGCAGCGTGCAGGGGGAAAACTATGGCTACACCTTC.

CDR3 coding DNA: TGTGCCAGCAGTGAAAACCAGGGAGGGAAGGGCTACACCTTC. It codes for CASSENQGGKGYTF. The chain is built from TRBV2 and TRBJ1-2; D perhaps matches TRBD1 (5 bases). In germline, CDR1 is SNHLY, CDR2 FYNNEI. This CDR3 is built from 14 residues. The V end lost 2 bases, the J end lost 8 bases, and 15 bases lay between the germline ends.

J is TRBJ1-5 and V is TRBV27; unclear D gene. Germline V lookup: CDR1 MNHEY, CDR2 SMNVEV (reference sequence). The CDR3 runs to 13 residues. Trimming shortened V by 6 bases and J by 0 bases, and 6 bases separated the two germline ends. The DNA of the CDR3 is TGTGCCAGCAGCTATTATAGCAATCAGCCCCAGCATTTT. Its translation: CASSYYSNQPQHF.